The clone carrying this T cell receptor (beta chain) was recorded at least ten times. Its antigen is still unknown. By 5'RACE template switching, TCR cDNA was produced, with a universal primer site and UMIs added in the process. In TCRdb, the 5' RACE reads were re-called with MiXCR into one record per CDR3 protein. Found here are around 46,000 distinct CDR3 sequences, roughly 7.5% of them singletons; the top ten hold 28%. The source of the sample is a study of T cells after yellow fever vaccination. Study results and caveats: Abundant contaminating clonotypes from the bulk population could appear in FACS-sorted repertoires. Boosting was followed by the reappearance of most primary-vaccination clones (just under 97% CD4, around 91% CD8). Weaker, the secondary response had a peak occurring faster, on day 5 versus 15.

The ends were cut back, 3 bases at V and 5 bases at J, with 11 bases in the middle. The CDR3 runs to 14 residues. Germline V CDR1 and CDR2: SGHRS, YFSETQ. This chain uses TRBV5-1 with TRBJ2-2; D possibly corresponds to TRBD2 (6 bases). This receptor was identified in a man aged 18 to 29 who received the YFV17D yellow fever vaccine. This specimen consisted of CD8+ T cells sorted from PBMCs, obtained approximately 15 days after the first yellow fever vaccination. The CDR3 sequence is CASSWRVITGELFF. CDR3 nucleotides: TGCGCCAGCAGCTGGAGGGTAATTACCGGGGAGCTGTTTTTT.